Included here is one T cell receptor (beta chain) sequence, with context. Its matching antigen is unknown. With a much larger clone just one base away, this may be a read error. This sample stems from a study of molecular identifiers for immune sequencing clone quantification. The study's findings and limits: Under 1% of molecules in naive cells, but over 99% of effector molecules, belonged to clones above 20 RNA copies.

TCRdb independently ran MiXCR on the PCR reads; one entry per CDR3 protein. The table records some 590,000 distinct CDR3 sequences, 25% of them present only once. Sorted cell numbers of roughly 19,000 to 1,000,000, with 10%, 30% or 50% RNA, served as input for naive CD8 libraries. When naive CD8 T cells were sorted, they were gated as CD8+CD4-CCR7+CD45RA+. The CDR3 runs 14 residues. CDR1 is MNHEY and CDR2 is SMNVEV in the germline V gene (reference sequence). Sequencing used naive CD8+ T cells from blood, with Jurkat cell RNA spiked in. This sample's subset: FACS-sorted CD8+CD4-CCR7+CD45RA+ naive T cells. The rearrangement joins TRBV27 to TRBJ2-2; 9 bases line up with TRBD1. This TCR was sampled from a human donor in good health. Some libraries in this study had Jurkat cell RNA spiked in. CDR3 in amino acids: CTSTGQGLTGELFF. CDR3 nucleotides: TGTACCAGCACGGGACAGGGCCTCACCGGGGAGCTGTTTTTT.